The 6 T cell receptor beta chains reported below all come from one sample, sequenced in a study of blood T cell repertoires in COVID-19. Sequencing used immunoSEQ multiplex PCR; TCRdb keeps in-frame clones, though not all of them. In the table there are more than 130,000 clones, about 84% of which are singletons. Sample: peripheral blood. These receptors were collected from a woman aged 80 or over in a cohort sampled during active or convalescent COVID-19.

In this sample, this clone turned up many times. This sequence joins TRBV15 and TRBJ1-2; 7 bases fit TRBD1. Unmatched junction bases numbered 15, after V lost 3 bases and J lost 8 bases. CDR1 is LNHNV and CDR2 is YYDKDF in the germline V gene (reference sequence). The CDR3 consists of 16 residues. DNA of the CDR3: TGTGCCACCAGCAGGAACAGGGGAGGTGGTAGTGGAGGCTACACCTTC. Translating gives CATSRNRGGGSGGYTF.

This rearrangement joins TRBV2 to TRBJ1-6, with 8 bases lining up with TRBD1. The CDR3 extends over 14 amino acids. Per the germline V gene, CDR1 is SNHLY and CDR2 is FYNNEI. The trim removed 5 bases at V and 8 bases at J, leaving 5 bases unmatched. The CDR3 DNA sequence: TGTGCCAGCAGTAAAGGACAGGGTCATTCACCCCTCCACTTT. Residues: CASSKGQGHSPLHF.

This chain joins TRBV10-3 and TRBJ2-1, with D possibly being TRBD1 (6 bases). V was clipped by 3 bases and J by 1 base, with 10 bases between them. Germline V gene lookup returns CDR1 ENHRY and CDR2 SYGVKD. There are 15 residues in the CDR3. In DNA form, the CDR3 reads TGTGCCATCAGTGACCAGGGGCTTTCCTACAATGAGCAGTTCTTC. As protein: CAISDQGLSYNEQFF.

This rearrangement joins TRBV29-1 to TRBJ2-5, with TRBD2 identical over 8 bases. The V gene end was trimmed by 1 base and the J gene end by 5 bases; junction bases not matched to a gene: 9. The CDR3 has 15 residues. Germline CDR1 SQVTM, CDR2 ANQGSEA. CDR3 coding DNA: TGCAGCGTTGAAGGCCTACCTAGCGGGCGGGAGACCCAGTACTTC. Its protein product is CSVEGLPSGRETQYF.

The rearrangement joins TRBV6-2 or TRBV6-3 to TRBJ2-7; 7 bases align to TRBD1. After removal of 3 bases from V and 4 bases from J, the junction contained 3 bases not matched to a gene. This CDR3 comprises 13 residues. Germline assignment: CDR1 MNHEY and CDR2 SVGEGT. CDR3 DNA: TGTGCCAGCAGTTATCCGGGACAGTACGAGCAGTACTTC. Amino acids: CASSYPGQYEQYF.

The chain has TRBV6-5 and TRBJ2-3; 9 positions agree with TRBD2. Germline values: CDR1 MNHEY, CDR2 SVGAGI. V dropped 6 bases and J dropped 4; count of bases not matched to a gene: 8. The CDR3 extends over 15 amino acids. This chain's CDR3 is CASSPGLATADTQYF. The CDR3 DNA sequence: TGTGCCAGCAGCCCGGGACTAGCAACAGCAGATACGCAGTATTTT.